A single sample gave rise to the 14 T cell receptor beta chains below, sequenced in a study of blood T cells in healthy people across ages. Using a J-beta primer mix together with a sample-barcoded 5' primer, a second PCR was run for about 7 to 12 cycles. A single record per CDR3 protein comes from TCRdb applying MiXCR to the 5' RACE reads. This repertoire shows 1.2 million to 1.5 million distinct CDR3 sequences, roughly 60% found once; its top ten account for roughly 7%. The source material was blood. The receptors derive from a young man in good health.

This clonotype has just a few counts. V usage is TRBV7-9 and J usage is TRBJ2-7, with D uncertain. The CDR3 consists of 13 residues. CDR1 and CDR2 from the germline V gene are SEHNR and FQNEAQ (reference sequence). V shed 2 bases and J shed 4 bases, with 9 bases lying between them. CDR3 DNA sequence: TGTGCCAGCAGCTTAAGGGCAGAATACGAGCAGTACTTC. This encodes CASSLRAEYEQYF.

V and J are TRBV4-1 and TRBJ2-6, with 8 positions matching TRBD1. The CDR3 covers 18 residues. The V and J ends lost 5 bases and 1 base, in that order; junction bases with no gene match: 10. From germline, CDR1 is MGHRA and CDR2 YSYEKL. The CDR3: CASSAVTGVNSGANVLTF. DNA of the CDR3: TGCGCCAGCAGCGCTGTGACAGGGGTAAATTCTGGGGCCAACGTCCTGACTTTC.

This chain uses TRBV28 with TRBJ2-5; D might be TRBD2 (5 bases). The tail of the sequence fits TRBJ2-7 better, so the J call may be wrong. This CDR3 has 14 residues. CDR1 and CDR2 from the germline V gene are MDHEN and SYDVKM. This CDR3 is CASISDGEHYEQYF. In DNA form, the CDR3 reads TGTGCCAGCATCTCGGACGGGGAACACTACGAGCAGTACTTC.

This clonotype was counted only a few times. The V gene is TRBV29-1, the J gene TRBJ2-7; 7 bases line up with TRBD1. CDR3 length equals 13 residues. CDR1 is SQVTM, CDR2 ANQGSEA, per germline. Unmatched junction bases numbered 3, after V lost 2 bases and J lost 2 bases. For the CDR3, the DNA is TGCAGCGTTGAAAACAGGGGAACCTACGAGCAGTACTTC. Amino acids: CSVENRGTYEQYF.

This chain uses TRBV12-3 or TRBV12-4 with TRBJ2-7, with 7 nucleotides matching TRBD1. The trim removed 4 bases at V and 2 bases at J, leaving 8 bases unmatched. CDR3 size: 15 residues. The CDR3 protein is CASSSSRGSPYEQYF. CDR3 sequence (DNA): TGTGCCAGCAGTTCCAGCAGGGGGTCCCCCTACGAGCAGTACTTC.

This clonotype has just a few counts. The germline gene is not matched at one end of the junction; a read error may be the cause. The genes are TRBV12-3 or TRBV12-4 and TRBJ2-5; D may be TRBD1 (5 bases). This CDR3 spans 13 amino acids. The CDR3 spells CASSLARVETQYF. CDR3 nucleotides: TGCGCCAGCAGCTTGGCCAGGGTGGAGACCCAGTACTTC.

This clonotype occurred a few times. Here the CDR3 reads CSVPPGETQYF. The CDR3 bases are TGCAGCGTTCCTCCCGGGGAGACCCAGTACTTC. V usage is TRBV29-1 and J usage is TRBJ2-5; D not resolved. This CDR3 is built from 11 residues. V gave up 5 bases and J gave up 5 bases, with 9 bases separating them. Germline V lookup: CDR1 SQVTM, CDR2 ANQGSEA.

The chain carries TRBV20-1 and TRBJ2-1; 11 nucleotides line up with TRBD1. CDR3 size: 13 residues. Germline trimming cut 6 bases from V and 9 bases from J; bases unmatched to any gene: 7. The germline CDR1 and CDR2 sequences are DFQATT and SNEGSKA (reference sequence). In nucleotides, the CDR3 is TGCAGTGCCCCGAGGACAGGGGGCAGTGAGCAGTTCTTC. Translating it yields CSAPRTGGSEQFF.

This chain uses TRBV4-1 with TRBJ2-5; possibly TRBD1 for D (5 bases). V lost 0 bases and J lost 4, with 9 bases in between. This CDR3 is built from 14 residues. The germline CDR1 and CDR2 sequences are MGHRA and YSYEKL. CDR3: CASSQDQGPETQYF. CDR3 in DNA: TGCGCCAGCAGCCAAGATCAGGGTCCAGAGACCCAGTACTTC.

The chain carries TRBV10-3 and TRBJ2-6, with TRBD2 as a possible D gene (5 bases). CDR1 and CDR2 (germline): ENHRY, SYGVKD. With 6 bases removed from V and 0 bases from J, the gap between germline ends came to 15 bases. This CDR3 region has 17 residues. The CDR3 coding sequence is TGTGCCATCAGACGGACGGCGGGCATCTCTGGGGCCAACGTCCTGACTTTC. Its translation: CAIRRTAGISGANVLTF.

The chain recombines TRBV7-9 with TRBJ2-3; D is uncertain. CDR1 is SEHNR and CDR2 is FQNEAQ in the germline V gene (reference sequence). The CDR3 length is 15 residues. With 0 bases removed from V and 5 bases from J, the gap between germline ends came to 12 bases. The CDR3 loop is CASSLAGSLGDTQYF. CDR3 in DNA: TGTGCCAGCAGCTTAGCGGGTAGCCTGGGAGATACGCAGTATTTT.

In DNA form, the CDR3 reads TGCAGTGCTAGAGTGGGGACAGTCCTATATAGCAATCAGCCCCAGCATTTT. It is translated as CSARVGTVLYSNQPQHF. The J gene is TRBJ1-5, the V gene TRBV20-1, with 7 positions matching TRBD1. This CDR3 contains 17 residues. CDR1 is DFQATT and CDR2 is SNEGSKA in the germline V gene (reference sequence). With V trimmed by 1 base and J by 0 bases, 9 bases remained unmatched.

The chain employs TRBV15 and TRBJ1-6; D remains ambiguous. Trimming left V 2 bases short and J 3 bases short, with 8 bases between. Germline CDR1 reads LNHNV; CDR2 reads YYDKDF (reference sequence). The CDR3 has 15 amino acids. The CDR3 is CATSRPVNYNSPLHF. CDR3 coding DNA: TGTGCCACCAGCAGACCGGTGAACTATAATTCACCCCTCCACTTT. The complete variable domain, with remaining parts taken from reference TRBV15 and TRBJ1-6, reads DAMVIQNPRYQVTQFGKPVTLSCSQTLNHNVMYWYQQKSSQAPKLLFHYYDKDFNNEADTPDNFQSRRPNTSFCFLDIRSPGLGDTAMYLCATSRPVNYNSPLHFGNGTRLTVT.

The rearrangement links TRBV5-1 to TRBJ1-1; 9 bases are shared with TRBD1. Germline assignment: CDR1 SGHRS and CDR2 YFSETQ. The trim removed 5 bases at V and 6 bases at J, leaving 5 bases unmatched. The CDR3 extends over 13 amino acids. CDR3 protein: CASRATGGPEAFF. DNA for the CDR3: TGCGCCAGCAGGGCGACAGGGGGTCCTGAAGCTTTCTTT. Full variable domain (missing parts from reference TRBV5-1 and TRBJ1-1): KAGVTQTPRYLIKTRGQQVTLSCSPISGHRSVSWYQQTPGQGLQFLFEYFSETQRNKGNFPGRFSGRQFSNSRSEMNVSTLELGDSALYLCASRATGGPEAFFGQGTRLTVV.